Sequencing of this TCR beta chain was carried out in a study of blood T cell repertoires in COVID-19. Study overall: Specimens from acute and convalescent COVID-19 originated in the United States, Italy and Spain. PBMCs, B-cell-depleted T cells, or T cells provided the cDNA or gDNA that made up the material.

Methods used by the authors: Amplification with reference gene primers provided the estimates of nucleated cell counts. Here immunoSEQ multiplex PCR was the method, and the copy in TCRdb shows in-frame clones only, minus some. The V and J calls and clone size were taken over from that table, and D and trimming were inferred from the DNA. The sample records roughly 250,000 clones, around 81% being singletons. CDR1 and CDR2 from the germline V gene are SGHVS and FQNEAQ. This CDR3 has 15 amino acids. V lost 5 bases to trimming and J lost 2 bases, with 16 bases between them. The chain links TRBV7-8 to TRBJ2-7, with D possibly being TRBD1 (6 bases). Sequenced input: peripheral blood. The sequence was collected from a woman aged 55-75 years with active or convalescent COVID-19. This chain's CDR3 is CASSPSVGTTYEQYF. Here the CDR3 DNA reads TGTGCCAGCAGCCCATCAGTCGGGACAACCTACGAGCAGTACTTC.